Following are 28 T cell receptor beta chains from one sample sequenced in a study of T cells in Graves' hyperthyroidism and ophthalmopathy. TCR beta CDR3 regions were amplified from RNA transcripts. RT-PCR in the first round (using the HTBI primer set) targeted the TCR CDR3. From the multiplex PCR reads, TCRdb called clonotypes with MiXCR, one entry per CDR3 protein. The sample lists under 500,000 distinct CDR3 sequences; about 14% were seen once. Specimen: blood. The source is a man aged 50-60 years with Graves' ophthalmopathy.

The chain recombines TRBV4-1 with TRBJ1-6; D call uncertain. The ends were cut back, 0 bases at V and 8 bases at J, with 14 bases in the middle. The CDR3 runs 16 residues. Germline-derived CDR1 and CDR2 are MGHRA and YSYEKL. CDR3 amino acids: CASSQDLGLGYSPLHF. The CDR3 DNA reads as TGCGCCAGCAGCCAAGATCTGGGGTTGGGGTATTCACCCCTCCACTTT.

This clonotype was seen at least ten times. V and J are TRBV3-1 and TRBJ2-3; weak D call: TRBD2 (5 bases). V lost 8 bases and J 0 bases, leaving 12 bases between the germline ends. This CDR3 is 14 amino acids long. Germline V CDR1 and CDR2: LGHDT, YNNKEL (reference sequence). The CDR3 nucleotides are TGTGCCAGCGCCGGGGTGGGGAGCACAGATACGCAGTATTTT. Translated: CASAGVGSTDTQYF.

The chain has TRBV30 and TRBJ2-1; 13 nucleotides line up with TRBD2. Germline CDR1 is GTSNPN and CDR2 is SVGIG (reference sequence). The length of the CDR3 is 16 residues. V was pared by 2 bases and J by 3 bases, with 4 bases of the junction left unmatched. The CDR3 DNA follows: TGTGCCTGGAGTCCGGGACTAGCGGGACTCTACAATGAGCAGTTCTTC. Translating gives CAWSPGLAGLYNEQFF.

In this sample, this clonotype turned up many times. This chain links TRBV5-1 with TRBJ2-7; 12 bases agree with TRBD1. The CDR3 covers 14 residues. Germline CDR1 SGHRS, CDR2 YFSETQ. The V segment lost 4 bases and the J segment 9 bases; nucleotides outside the gene matches: 8. CDR3 sequence reads: CASSAGQGARGQYF. The CDR3 DNA is TGCGCCAGCAGCGCGGGACAGGGGGCCAGGGGGCAGTACTTC.

This clonotype was picked up many times. The chain links TRBV5-1 to TRBJ2-1; no clear D. V was pared by 7 bases and J by 1 base, with 21 bases between. This CDR3 has 17 amino acids. In germline, CDR1 is SGHRS, CDR2 YFSETQ. The CDR3 here is CASQLGQPGASYNEQFF. The CDR3 DNA reads as TGCGCCAGCCAGCTTGGCCAGCCCGGCGCGTCCTACAATGAGCAGTTCTTC.

At least ten counts were recorded for this clonotype. The chain employs TRBV7-2 and TRBJ2-3, with 7 bases identical to TRBD2. CDR3 length: 14 residues. The germline CDR1 and CDR2 sequences are SGHTA and FQGNSA. The J segment lost 4 bases and the V segment lost 0 bases, leaving 1 base of the junction unmatched. CDR3 in amino acids: CASSLASGSDTQYF. CDR3 coding DNA: TGTGCCAGCAGCTTAGCTAGCGGGTCAGATACGCAGTATTTT.

This chain links TRBV20-1 with TRBJ2-2; D gene uncertain. CDR3 length: 11 amino acids. From germline, CDR1 is DFQATT and CDR2 SNEGSKA (reference sequence). The V end was cut by 4 bases, the J end by 7 bases, with 7 bases between. The chain's CDR3 is CSATVGGELFF. The CDR3 DNA follows: TGCAGTGCTACGGTGGGCGGGGAGCTGTTTTTT.

This clonotype occurred a few times. The chain uses TRBV6-1 and TRBJ1-1, with no clear D. The CDR3 has 16 residues. The V gene lost 5 bases and the J gene lost 2 bases, with 18 bases spanning the gap. Germline V gene sequence: CDR1 MNHNS, CDR2 SASEGT. CDR3 coding DNA: TGTGCCAGCAGTCCGCTACGGTCAGGCGAAAACACTGAAGCTTTCTTT. Translation gives CASSPLRSGENTEAFF.

At least ten counts were recorded for this clonotype. The J gene is TRBJ1-1, the V gene TRBV29-1, with D possibly being TRBD1 (6 bases). CDR1 is SQVTM, CDR2 ANQGSEA, per germline. This CDR3 has 14 amino acids. Trimming left V 6 bases short and J 1 base short, with 15 bases between. This CDR3 reads CSVGATQGNTEAFF. The CDR3 DNA is TGCAGCGTGGGGGCGACTCAGGGGAACACTGAAGCTTTCTTT.

The table lists this clonotype with many counts. The gene calls are TRBV3-1 and TRBJ2-1, with 9 bases aligning to TRBD2. J was trimmed by 8 bases and V by 4 bases; bases with no gene match: 6. There are 14 residues in the CDR3. CDR1 is LGHDT and CDR2 is YNNKEL in the germline V gene (reference sequence). The CDR3 DNA is TGTGCCAGCAGCCCTAGCGGGAAGGGGGATGAGCAGTTCTTC. Translating it yields CASSPSGKGDEQFF.

This clonotype was counted ten times or more. Written as DNA, the CDR3 is TGCGCCAGTATCAGCCCCGGGTTCACTGAAGCTTTCTTT. This gives the protein CASISPGFTEAFF. The V and J genes are TRBV5-1 and TRBJ1-1; D ambiguous. V lost 8 bases to trimming and J lost 4 bases, with 15 bases between them. Germline assignment: CDR1 SGHRS and CDR2 YFSETQ. The CDR3 extends over 13 amino acids.

A few counts support this clonotype. The chain couples TRBV10-2 to TRBJ1-2, with D maybe TRBD1 (5 bases). V lost 5 bases to trimming and J lost 0 bases, with 22 bases between them. CDR1 and CDR2 from the germline V gene are WSHSY and SAAADI. CDR3 length: 18 amino acids. In DNA, the CDR3 is TGCGCCAGCAGTTTAACCCGGGACCGCGGGGGAACTAACTATGGCTACACCTTC. It yields the protein CASSLTRDRGGTNYGYTF.

Turning to this clonotype: The conserved phenylalanine or tryptophan is not found at the CDR3 terminus, so this likely reflects a read error. The gene calls are TRBV10-3 and TRBJ2-1; 9 bases match TRBD2. CDR3 length: 18 residues. Per germline, CDR1 ENHRY and CDR2 SYGVKD. V trimming: 4 bases; J trimming: 0 bases; junction bases outside the gene matches: 10. CDR3 nucleotides: TGTGCCATCAGTGCCACCCGACTAGCGGAGAGCTCCTACAATGAGCAGTTCCTC. Protein: CAISATRLAESSYNEQFL.

This clonotype was recorded many times. The gene calls are TRBV12-3 or TRBV12-4 and TRBJ2-2; 8 bases line up with TRBD2. CDR3 length equals 16 residues. Trimming at V came to 0 bases and at J to 6 bases, leaving 6 bases not matched to a gene. This CDR3 reads CASSLAVTGGPGELFF. CDR3 nucleotides: TGTGCCAGCAGTTTAGCGGTGACGGGGGGGCCCGGGGAGCTGTTTTTT.

This clonotype turned up a few times. This rearrangement joins TRBV27 to TRBJ2-1; D is possibly TRBD2 (5 bases). There are 13 residues in the CDR3. CDR1 and CDR2 (germline): MNHEY, SMNVEV (reference sequence). V gave up 8 bases and J gave up 1 base, with 9 bases separating them. CDR3 protein: CASGLASYNEQFF. The DNA of the CDR3 is TGTGCCAGCGGGCTAGCATCCTACAATGAGCAGTTCTTC.

This clonotype was counted ten times or more. This sequence joins TRBV14 and TRBJ2-5; 11 bases fit TRBD2. V lost 1 base, J lost 0 bases, and 4 bases stayed unmatched. The CDR3 runs 17 residues. CDR1 is SGHDN and CDR2 is FVKESK in the germline V gene. This CDR3 reads CASSQGTSGPYQETQYF. CDR3 bases: TGTGCCAGCAGCCAAGGGACTAGCGGGCCCTACCAAGAGACCCAGTACTTC.

This clonotype has ten or more counts. The genes are TRBV3-1 and TRBJ2-3; D is uncertain. CDR1 LGHDT and CDR2 YNNKEL come from the germline V gene (reference sequence). This CDR3 comprises 15 residues. Trimming stripped 3 bases from V and 2 bases from J, with 12 bases between. The DNA of the CDR3 is TGTGCCAGCAGCCAGTCCACCACTTTCACAGATACGCAGTATTTT. Protein sequence: CASSQSTTFTDTQYF.

This clonotype has a handful of counts. This chain joins TRBV5-8 and TRBJ2-1; 8 bases are shared with TRBD1. Germline loops: CDR1 SGHTS, CDR2 YDEGEE. Trimming cost V 3 bases and J 4 bases; bases outside gene matches: 9. CDR3 length: 16 amino acids. CDR3: CASSSRDRFTYNEQFF. The CDR3 coding sequence is TGTGCCAGCAGCTCCCGGGACAGGTTCACGTACAATGAGCAGTTCTTC. Drawing the rest from reference TRBV5-8 and TRBJ2-1, the complete variable domain is EAGVTQSPTHLIKTRGQQATLRCSPISGHTSVYWYQQALGLGLQFLLWYDEGEERNRGNFPPRFSGRQFPNYSSELNVNALELEDSALYLCASSSRDRFTYNEQFFGPGTRLTVL.

The chain has TRBV7-3 and TRBJ2-2, with TRBD1 matching over 7 bases. The CDR3 has 13 residues. Per the germline V gene, CDR1 is SGHTA and CDR2 is FQGTGA. Losses at the gene ends were 4 bases for V and 7 bases for J; bases not matched to a gene: 3. CDR3 residues: CASSSQGVGELFF. DNA of the CDR3: TGTGCCAGCAGCTCGCAGGGGGTCGGGGAGCTGTTTTTT.

The chain employs TRBV19 and TRBJ1-5; the D gene is possibly TRBD1 (6 bases). The germline V gene encodes CDR1 LNHDA and CDR2 SQIVND (reference sequence). This CDR3 has 16 residues. Trimming pared 5 bases from V and 2 bases from J, leaving 16 bases between. For the CDR3, the DNA is TGTGCCAGTAGTGGGGGCTCCCTCCAGGGCAATCAGCCCCAGCATTTT. It yields the protein CASSGGSLQGNQPQHF.

The J gene is TRBJ2-5, the V gene TRBV6-1, with 7 bases that match TRBD2. Unmatched junction bases numbered 5, after V lost 0 bases and J lost 4 bases. Germline CDR1 MNHNS, CDR2 SASEGT. This CDR3 comprises 15 residues. The CDR3 is CASSEATGGGETQYF. The CDR3 nucleotides are TGTGCCAGCAGTGAAGCGACGGGAGGTGGAGAGACCCAGTACTTC.

The gene calls are TRBV5-6 and TRBJ2-2; TRBD2 aligns across 10 bases. Losses at the gene ends were 2 bases for V and 4 bases for J; bases not matched to a gene: 5. Germline-derived CDR1 and CDR2 are SGHDT and YYEEEE. The CDR3 extends over 16 amino acids. The CDR3 here is CASSLSGTSVTGELFF. For the CDR3, the DNA is TGTGCCAGCAGCTTAAGTGGGACTAGCGTCACCGGGGAGCTGTTTTTT.

This clonotype was seen at least ten times. The J gene is TRBJ2-3, the V gene TRBV20-1, with D unresolved. V was trimmed by 1 base and J by 2 bases, leaving 10 bases between them. This CDR3 region has 14 residues. Germline-derived CDR1 and CDR2 are DFQATT and SNEGSKA (reference sequence). The CDR3 here is CSARGVGSTDTQYF. The CDR3 DNA follows: TGCAGTGCTAGAGGGGTGGGATCCACAGATACGCAGTATTTT.

This clonotype was seen ten or more times. V is TRBV4-1 and J is TRBJ2-2, with a tentative D call TRBD1 (5 bases). Trimming took off 0 bases at V and 7 bases at J, with 9 bases between the two ends. The CDR3 consists of 14 residues. In germline, CDR1 is MGHRA, CDR2 YSYEKL. The CDR3 sequence is CASSQDRAGGELFF. In DNA form, the CDR3 reads TGCGCCAGCAGCCAAGACAGGGCCGGCGGGGAGCTGTTTTTT.

This clonotype was found many times. The chain employs TRBV6-1 and TRBJ1-5, with 8 bases fitting TRBD1. J lost 5 bases, V lost 7 bases, and 13 bases had no gene match. Germline V gene data show CDR1 as MNHNS and CDR2 as SASEGT. The CDR3 has 16 residues. CDR3 coding DNA: TGTGCCAGCAACAGACAGGGGTGGATTGGGGATCAGCCCCAGCATTTT. The encoded protein is CASNRQGWIGDQPQHF.

This clonotype has a handful of counts. The rearrangement uses TRBV19 and TRBJ1-5, with 9 bases aligning to TRBD1. V gave up 6 bases and J gave up 0 bases; unmatched junction bases: 3. Per the germline V gene, CDR1 is LNHDA and CDR2 is SQIVND (reference sequence). The CDR3 length is 15 residues. The CDR3 sequence is CASRAGQGSNQPQHF. CDR3 DNA sequence: TGTGCCAGTAGGGCGGGACAGGGTAGCAATCAGCCCCAGCATTTT.

Only a few counts were recorded for this clonotype. This sequence joins TRBV3-1 and TRBJ2-7; TRBD1 matches 8 bases. This CDR3 is built from 18 residues. The trim removed 5 bases at V and 2 bases at J, leaving 17 bases unmatched. From germline, CDR1 is LGHDT and CDR2 YNNKEL (reference sequence). The CDR3 spells CASSTTHGQGLITYEQYF. CDR3 DNA: TGTGCCAGCAGCACCACCCACGGACAGGGACTGATCACCTACGAGCAGTACTTC.

This clonotype was seen a handful of times. The chain couples TRBV30 to TRBJ2-2; 12 positions agree with TRBD1. Germline CDR1 and CDR2: GTSNPN and SVGIG (reference sequence). With 4 bases clipped from V and 6 bases from J, the junction kept 6 bases outside the gene matches. The CDR3 extends over 15 amino acids. Written as DNA, the CDR3 is TGTGCCTGGACCCGGGACAGGGGGCTCGCCGGGGAGCTGTTTTTT. Translated: CAWTRDRGLAGELFF.